The 16 T cell receptor beta chains reported below all come from one sample, sequenced in a study of cytomegalovirus exposure and HLA in healthy donors. PCR amplification relied on 60 Vbeta primers (plus 13 Jbeta primers). The method was immunoSEQ multiplex PCR; TCRdb's version includes in-frame clones alone and lacks a portion of them. The sample shows approximately 65,000 clones, roughly two thirds of them seen only once. What was sequenced was PBMCs. Source of these receptors: a man aged 35 to 55 in good health and CMV-seropositive.

The CDR3 reads CASSIFRVDRGTFF. In DNA, the CDR3 is TGTGCCAGTAGTATTTTTCGCGTTGACAGGGGCACTTTCTTT. The gene calls are TRBV19 and TRBJ1-1; 8 nucleotides agree with TRBD1. Germline V gives CDR1 LNHDA, CDR2 SQIVND (reference sequence). This CDR3 has 14 residues. J was trimmed by 12 bases and V by 3 bases; bases with no gene match: 12.

V is TRBV9 and J is TRBJ2-1, with D maybe TRBD1 (5 bases). CDR1 SGDLS and CDR2 YYNGEE come from the germline V gene. The CDR3 covers 16 residues. V lost 0 bases, J lost 2 bases, and 12 bases lay in between. CDR3 sequence (DNA): TGTGCCAGCAGCGTAGGGAACAGGCGCACCTACAATGAGCAGTTCTTC. It encodes CASSVGNRRTYNEQFF.

This clone has more than one count but fewer than ten. The chain employs TRBV19 and TRBJ2-2; D unresolved. CDR3 length equals 19 residues. Between the trimmed V and J ends, which lost 3 bases and 4 bases, there was a span of 24 bases. Germline V gene lookup returns CDR1 LNHDA and CDR2 SQIVND (reference sequence). The chain's CDR3 is CASSIRPPGLRGGTGELFF. DNA for the CDR3: TGTGCCAGTAGTATTCGGCCTCCGGGTCTCAGAGGCGGCACCGGGGAGCTGTTTTTT.

The V call is TRBV5-1, the J call TRBJ2-3; no reliable D call. The CDR3 consists of 17 residues. V shed 1 base and J shed 1 base, with 16 bases lying between them. Germline CDR1 is SGHRS and CDR2 is YFSETQ. The CDR3 bases are TGCGCCAGCAGCTTGTTCGGGTCGGGTGCGGGCACAGATACGCAGTATTTT. It specifies CASSLFGSGAGTDTQYF.

This chain links TRBV2 with TRBJ2-3; 9 bases line up with TRBD2. Germline CDR1 is SNHLY and CDR2 is FYNNEI. The V gene end was trimmed by 10 bases and the J gene end by 1 base; junction bases not matched to a gene: 6. The CDR3 loop spans 14 amino acids. DNA for the CDR3: TGTGCCACCAGACTAGCGGTGGGCACAGATACGCAGTATTTT. This translates into CATRLAVGTDTQYF.

The V and J genes are TRBV6-6 and TRBJ1-2; TRBD1 aligns across 7 bases. The CDR3 is 13 residues long. Trimming removed 6 bases from V and 5 bases from J; junction bases left unmatched: 6. The germline V gene has CDR1 MNHNY and CDR2 SVGAGI (reference sequence). The CDR3 sequence is CASRLGQPYGYTF. CDR3 in DNA: TGTGCCAGCAGATTGGGACAGCCGTATGGCTACACCTTC.

This sequence joins TRBV6-1 and TRBJ1-1, with 9 bases aligning to TRBD1. V shed 7 bases and J 0 bases; nucleotides not matched to a gene: 6. CDR3 length: 15 residues. Germline lookup yields CDR1 MNHNS and CDR2 SASEGT. This chain's CDR3 is CASIEGQGMNTEAFF. The CDR3 DNA follows: TGTGCCAGCATAGAAGGACAGGGGATGAACACTGAAGCTTTCTTT.

The gene calls are TRBV11-3 and TRBJ2-7, with D unresolved. Germline lookup yields CDR1 SGHNT and CDR2 YENEEA. This CDR3 has 12 residues. V lost 5 bases and J 3 bases, leaving 8 bases between the germline ends. DNA for the CDR3: TGTGCCAGCAGCAATTACAACTACGAGCAGTACTTC. As protein: CASSNYNYEQYF.

The chain joins TRBV10-3 to TRBJ1-4; the D gene is possibly TRBD1 (5 bases). Germline lookup yields CDR1 ENHRY and CDR2 SYGVKD. CDR3 size: 16 residues. The V end lost 5 bases, the J end lost 4 bases, and 17 bases lay between the germline ends. In DNA form, the CDR3 reads TGTGCCATCAGTCCGACGGGGGGTACACGTAATGAAAAACTGTTTTTT. Translated: CAISPTGGTRNEKLFF.

CDR3 amino acids: CASTRGNSYEQYF. CDR3 nucleotides: TGTGCCAGCACTCGGGGGAATTCCTACGAGCAGTACTTC. The chain uses TRBV2 and TRBJ2-7; possible D gene TRBD2, 6 bases. Trimming cost V 7 bases and J 1 base, with 11 bases left between them. In germline, CDR1 is SNHLY, CDR2 FYNNEI. The CDR3 loop spans 13 amino acids.

This clone has a handful of counts. V usage is TRBV5-1 and J usage is TRBJ1-1, with TRBD1 matching 10 bases. The CDR3 runs 16 residues. In germline, CDR1 is SGHRS, CDR2 YFSETQ. J was trimmed by 0 bases and V by 5 bases; bases with no gene match: 7. CDR3: CASRPGQGYMNTEAFF. In DNA, the CDR3 is TGCGCCAGCAGACCGGGACAGGGGTACATGAACACTGAAGCTTTCTTT.

V usage is TRBV15 and J usage is TRBJ2-7, with D possibly being TRBD2 (6 bases). The CDR3 runs to 16 residues. V dropped 1 base and J dropped 3 bases, with 16 bases sitting between them. The germline CDR1 and CDR2 sequences are LNHNV and YYDKDF (reference sequence). CDR3 nucleotides: TGTGCCACCAGCAGAGGATTCGGTGACGGGGGCTACGAGCAGTACTTC. It codes for CATSRGFGDGGYEQYF.

The chain carries TRBV9 and TRBJ2-2, with D perhaps TRBD2 (7 bases). From germline, CDR1 is SGDLS and CDR2 YYNGEE. Trimming shortened V by 4 bases and J by 6 bases, and 16 bases separated the two germline ends. The CDR3 contains 15 residues. The CDR3 coding sequence is TGTGCCAGCAGCCCCCAAGGGGGGGTCGCCGGGGAGCTGTTTTTT. Protein sequence: CASSPQGGVAGELFF.

The chain is built from TRBV5-6 and TRBJ2-7, with no clear D. Germline CDR1 and CDR2: SGHDT and YYEEEE. V was shortened by 1 base and J by 4 bases, with 6 bases between the two germline ends. The CDR3 is 12 residues long. The CDR3 sequence is CASSLSGYEQYF. The CDR3 DNA reads as TGTGCCAGCAGCTTGTCAGGTTACGAGCAGTACTTC.

The chain recombines TRBV2 with TRBJ2-7, with 7 bases matching TRBD2. Losses at the gene ends were 6 bases for V and 7 bases for J; bases not matched to a gene: 9. This CDR3 is 13 amino acids long. Germline V CDR1 and CDR2: SNHLY, FYNNEI. DNA of the CDR3: TGTGCCAGCAGAGCGGGAACCCTGGGAGAGCAGTACTTC. Translating it yields CASRAGTLGEQYF.

The rearrangement links TRBV30 to TRBJ1-2; 12 nucleotides agree with TRBD1. V lost 5 bases to trimming and J lost 2 bases; unmatched junction nucleotides: 9. Germline V CDR1 and CDR2: GTSNPN, SVGIG (reference sequence). This CDR3 spans 16 amino acids. CDR3 nucleotide sequence: TGTGCCTGGGTCCCCCGGGACAGGGGGCGAAACTATGGCTACACCTTC. It yields the protein CAWVPRDRGRNYGYTF.